The T cell receptor (beta chain) under discussion was sequenced for a study of vaccination effects on CD4 cells after COVID-19. Study-wide results and limits: Marked clonal contraction of both clone types appeared late after vaccination.

TCRdb's copy holds only in-frame clones and misses some; the assay was immunoSEQ multiplex PCR. Here the sample spans 55,000 to 70,000 clones, around four fifths being singletons. Germline assignment: CDR1 MGHRA and CDR2 YSYEKL. The V gene lost 0 bases and the J gene lost 3 bases, with 18 bases spanning the gap. This CDR3 spans 17 amino acids. Comment on this clone: Its antigen is as yet unknown.

Expansion with viral peptide pools was applied to antigen-specific CD4+ T cells by the ViraFEST assay prior to sequencing. CD4+ T cells were isolated after around ten days of culture. All study participants received two doses of BNT162b2 or mRNA-1273 vaccine. None of these healthy vaccinees had been infected with SARS-CoV-2 before vaccination. Half the medium was swapped for IL-2 medium on days 3 and 7. The rearrangement uses TRBV4-1 and TRBJ2-7; D may be TRBD1 (7 bases). This TCR came from a human donor who received a COVID-19 vaccine. Sequencing used CD4+ T cells from PBMCs cultured with HCoV-OC43 spike peptides, obtained after COVID-19 vaccination. Subset specified: HCoV-OC43 spike overlapping peptide pool stimulation. CDR3 in amino acids: CASSQDYQAGQIYEQYV. The CDR3 nucleotides read TGCGCCAGCAGCCAAGATTATCAGGCGGGACAGATCTACGAGCAGTACGTC.